Below are 31 T cell receptor beta chains sequenced from a single sample in a study of cytomegalovirus exposure and HLA in healthy donors. Vbeta (60) and Jbeta (13) primers were used in the PCR. The table came from immunoSEQ multiplex PCR; TCRdb's copy has only in-frame clones and leaves some out. The data contain about 300,000 clones, roughly 85% of them singletons. The sequencing sample was made of PBMCs. The receptors were gathered from a middle-aged man in good health and CMV-seropositive.

This rearrangement joins TRBV25-1 to TRBJ2-7; 11 positions agree with TRBD2. The V gene end was trimmed by 0 bases and the J gene end by 2 bases; junction bases not matched to a gene: 6. CDR3 length: 17 residues. The germline gives CDR1 MGHDK, CDR2 SYGVNS. This chain's CDR3 is CASSEYGGTSGAYEQYF. The CDR3 DNA follows: TGTGCCAGCAGTGAATATGGGGGGACTAGCGGTGCCTACGAGCAGTACTTC.

This chain links TRBV28 with TRBJ2-4; D possibly corresponds to TRBD1 (5 bases). Germline lookup yields CDR1 MDHEN and CDR2 SYDVKM. The V end was cut by 4 bases, the J end by 6 bases, with 7 bases between. This CDR3 spans 12 amino acids. The CDR3 DNA sequence: TGTGCCAGCAGTTGGCAGGGAAACATTCAGTACTTC. It codes for CASSWQGNIQYF. Together with reference TRBV28 and TRBJ2-4, the CDR3 gives the full variable domain: DVKVTQSSRYLVKRTGEKVFLECVQDMDHENMFWYRQDPGLGLRLIYFSYDVKMKEKGDIPEGYSVSREKKERFSLILESASTNQTSMYLCASSWQGNIQYFGAGTRLSVL.

CDR3 DNA: TGTGCCAGCTCACCAGGACTGGTTGAGCAGTTCTTC. Amino acid sequence: CASSPGLVEQFF. This sequence joins TRBV18 and TRBJ2-1; a possible D gene is TRBD2 (5 bases). The germline V gene encodes CDR1 KGHSH and CDR2 LQKENI. V lost 2 bases and J lost 9, with 8 bases in between. This CDR3 region has 12 residues.

The chain uses TRBV4-1 and TRBJ2-1; weak D call: TRBD1 (5 bases). Germline V gene lookup returns CDR1 MGHRA and CDR2 YSYEKL. The CDR3 has 15 residues. V lost 0 bases and J 3 bases, leaving 9 bases between the germline ends. In nucleotides, the CDR3 is TGCGCCAGCAGCCAAGATATAAGGGGCTACAATGAGCAGTTCTTC. It translates to CASSQDIRGYNEQFF.

The rearrangement links TRBV28 to TRBJ2-1; 7 bases align to TRBD2. The CDR3 length is 15 residues. The germline gives CDR1 MDHEN, CDR2 SYDVKM. V was pared by 7 bases and J by 0 bases, with 6 bases of the junction left unmatched. CDR3 sequence reads: CASIVGGSSYNEQFF. As DNA, the CDR3 is TGTGCCAGCATTGTGGGGGGGAGCTCCTACAATGAGCAGTTCTTC.

The V and J genes are TRBV27 and TRBJ1-5; TRBD1 matches 9 bases. V lost 6 bases, J lost 4 bases, and 7 bases stayed unmatched. The germline gives CDR1 MNHEY, CDR2 SMNVEV (reference sequence). This CDR3 region has 15 residues. The CDR3 protein is CASRHYGTGNQPQHF. The CDR3 DNA reads TGTGCCAGCAGACACTATGGGACAGGGAATCAGCCCCAGCATTTT.

The V call is TRBV11-3, the J call TRBJ2-1; 14 nucleotides line up with TRBD2. The junction had 7 bases not matched to a gene; V was cut back by 5 bases and J by 7 bases. Germline CDR1 reads SGHNT; CDR2 reads YENEEA. CDR3 length: 16 residues. The CDR3 here is CASSLRLAGGPNEQFF. CDR3 coding DNA: TGTGCCAGCAGCCTAAGACTAGCGGGAGGGCCAAATGAGCAGTTCTTC.

The chain links TRBV5-1 to TRBJ2-1; D is undetermined. V was clipped by 4 bases and J by 5 bases, with 19 bases between them. This CDR3 has 16 amino acids. Germline V gives CDR1 SGHRS, CDR2 YFSETQ. CDR3: CASSPGLDSEDNEQFF. The CDR3, as DNA: TGCGCCAGCAGCCCCGGCCTCGACTCCGAGGACAATGAGCAGTTCTTC.

The V call is TRBV7-6, the J call TRBJ2-2; D may be TRBD1 (5 bases). The CDR3 extends over 15 amino acids. Germline V lookup: CDR1 SGHVS, CDR2 FNYEAQ. Trimming cost V 5 bases and J 2 bases, with 12 bases left between them. CDR3 sequence reads: CASSDRGHNTGELFF. CDR3 nucleotides: TGTGCCAGCAGCGACCGTGGACATAACACCGGGGAGCTGTTTTTT.

V and J are TRBV14 and TRBJ2-5; a possible D gene is TRBD2 (6 bases). The CDR3 runs 17 residues. V lost 1 base and J 5 bases, leaving 20 bases between the germline ends. Germline lookup yields CDR1 SGHDN and CDR2 FVKESK. Written as DNA, the CDR3 is TGTGCCAGCAGCCAAGGGGAGGAGACGGGAGCTTATGAGACCCAGTACTTC. Amino acids: CASSQGEETGAYETQYF.

V gene TRBV28 combines with J gene TRBJ2-7; 7 positions agree with TRBD1. In germline, CDR1 is MDHEN, CDR2 SYDVKM. The CDR3 has 13 residues. V trimming: 7 bases; J trimming: 4 bases; junction bases outside the gene matches: 7. The CDR3 coding sequence is TGTGCCAGCACCCTTGGGGACAGTTACGAGCAGTACTTC. Translation: CASTLGDSYEQYF.

The V call is TRBV4-3, the J call TRBJ2-1; TRBD2 matches 9 bases. Per the germline V gene, CDR1 is LGHNA and CDR2 is YSLEER. The CDR3 is 16 residues long. After removal of 0 bases from V and 9 bases from J, the junction contained 9 bases not matched to a gene. CDR3 nucleotides: TGCGCCAGCAGCCAAGATTACGCGGGAGGGCTAATTGAGCAGTTCTTC. It is translated as CASSQDYAGGLIEQFF.

The rearrangement joins TRBV5-1 to TRBJ2-5; tentative D call: TRBD1 (7 bases). The J call may be wrong; the DNA end is better matched by TRBJ2-7. The CDR3 sequence is 14 residues long. Germline V gives CDR1 SGHRS, CDR2 YFSETQ. The CDR3 nucleotides read TGCGCCAGCAGCCCCCAGGGGGGCTCCTACGAGCAGTACTTC. It yields the protein CASSPQGGSYEQYF.

The chain combines TRBV6-1 with TRBJ2-7, with D hard to call. This CDR3 has 14 residues. Germline assignment: CDR1 MNHNS and CDR2 SASEGT. Trimming removed 7 bases from V and 1 base from J, with 14 bases in between. DNA of the CDR3: TGTGCCAGCACCGGAAACGGGTTTTCCTACGAGCAGTACTTC. It is translated as CASTGNGFSYEQYF.

This rearrangement joins TRBV11-2 to TRBJ2-1; 7 nucleotides agree with TRBD2. With 2 bases clipped from V and 7 bases from J, the junction kept 8 bases outside the gene matches. The CDR3 consists of 15 residues. Germline CDR1 is SGHAT and CDR2 is FQNNGV. The CDR3 reads CASSLRREAANEQFF. For the CDR3, the DNA is TGTGCCAGCAGCTTACGACGGGAGGCCGCGAATGAGCAGTTCTTC.

J is TRBJ2-7 and V is TRBV27, with 8 bases fitting TRBD2. This CDR3 has 14 residues. Germline V gene sequence: CDR1 MNHEY, CDR2 SMNVEV (reference sequence). Trimming cost V 6 bases and J 3 bases; bases outside gene matches: 7. The CDR3 DNA follows: TGTGCCAGCAGGTACCGGGAGGGCGGCTACGAGCAGTACTTC. Amino acid sequence: CASRYREGGYEQYF.

This clone appeared a few times. The rearrangement uses TRBV7-2 and TRBJ1-1; D is ambiguous. This CDR3 has 11 residues. Per germline, CDR1 SGHTA and CDR2 FQGNSA. V gave up 3 bases and J gave up 4 bases, with 3 bases separating them. CDR3 in DNA: TGTGCCAGCAGCTTGGCCACTGAAGCTTTCTTT. Translating gives CASSLATEAFF.

The chain links TRBV6-5 to TRBJ1-1, with D unresolved. Trimming took off 6 bases at V and 4 bases at J, with 15 bases between the two ends. Per the germline V gene, CDR1 is MNHEY and CDR2 is SVGAGI. The CDR3 runs to 14 residues. The DNA for the CDR3 is TGTGCCAGCAGCCTAGGTATTGAGGGCACTGAAGCTTTCTTT. The encoded protein is CASSLGIEGTEAFF.

V gene TRBV6-5 combines with J gene TRBJ2-1; 12 bases map to TRBD2. V lost 2 bases to trimming and J lost 6 bases; unmatched junction nucleotides: 5. Germline loops: CDR1 MNHEY, CDR2 SVGAGI. The CDR3 has 16 amino acids. The CDR3 protein is CASSYDPSGRVNEQFF. CDR3 sequence (DNA): TGTGCCAGCAGTTACGACCCTAGCGGGAGGGTCAATGAGCAGTTCTTC.

Only a few counts were recorded for this clone. The chain is built from TRBV4-3 and TRBJ1-1; 7 bases agree with TRBD1. Germline V gives CDR1 LGHNA, CDR2 YSLEER. The CDR3 has 16 residues. Trimming cost V 3 bases and J 1 base; bases outside gene matches: 8. DNA of the CDR3: TGCGCCAGCAGCCAGCTCCGGGACAGAAAGAACACTGAAGCTTTCTTT. Its protein is CASSQLRDRKNTEAFF.

This chain links TRBV5-1 with TRBJ1-2; D unclear. The CDR3 is made up of 15 amino acids. Germline V gene lookup returns CDR1 SGHRS and CDR2 YFSETQ. The ends were cut back, 0 bases at V and 0 bases at J, with 9 bases in the middle. The CDR3 is CASSLDGMANYGYTF. The CDR3 DNA reads TGCGCCAGCAGCTTGGACGGGATGGCTAACTATGGCTACACCTTC. Full variable domain (rest looked up from reference TRBV5-1 and TRBJ1-2): KAGVTQTPRYLIKTRGQQVTLSCSPISGHRSVSWYQQTPGQGLQFLFEYFSETQRNKGNFPGRFSGRQFSNSRSEMNVSTLELGDSALYLCASSLDGMANYGYTFGSGTRLTVV.

The chain uses TRBV6-5 and TRBJ1-1, with a possible D match to TRBD1 (5 bases). The CDR3 totals 14 residues. The V end lost 1 base, the J end lost 1 base, and 7 bases lay between the germline ends. The V gene's germline CDR1 is MNHEY and CDR2 SVGAGI. The CDR3 is CASSYWQGNTEAFF. CDR3 DNA: TGTGCCAGCAGTTACTGGCAGGGGAACACTGAAGCTTTCTTT.

J is TRBJ2-3 and V is TRBV5-6, with D possibly matching TRBD1 (6 bases). V lost 0 bases to trimming and J lost 3 bases, with 8 bases between them. The CDR3 length is 14 residues. Germline-derived CDR1 and CDR2 are SGHDT and YYEEEE. CDR3 bases: TGTGCCAGCAGCTTGGGCAGGGGTACAGATACGCAGTATTTT. Translation: CASSLGRGTDTQYF. Full variable domain (missing parts from reference TRBV5-6 and TRBJ2-3): DAGVTQSPTHLIKTRGQQVTLRCSPKSGHDTVSWYQQALGQGPQFIFQYYEEEERQRGNFPDRFSGHQFPNYSSELNVNALLLGDSALYLCASSLGRGTDTQYFGPGTRLTVL.

The chain has TRBV2 and TRBJ2-7, with 7 nucleotides matching TRBD1. Germline loops: CDR1 SNHLY, CDR2 FYNNEI. J lost 0 bases, V lost 8 bases, and 4 bases had no gene match. This CDR3 is 13 amino acids long. CDR3 DNA sequence: TGTGCCAGCGGACAGGTTTTCTCCTACGAGCAGTACTTC. Its translation is CASGQVFSYEQYF.

The V call is TRBV25-1, the J call TRBJ2-2; 8 bases match TRBD2. Germline V gene lookup returns CDR1 MGHDK and CDR2 SYGVNS. This CDR3 is 15 amino acids long. Unmatched junction bases numbered 13, after V lost 6 bases and J lost 10 bases. The CDR3: CASSAGGAGIEELFF. The CDR3 nucleotides read TGTGCCAGCAGCGCGGGAGGAGCGGGAATTGAGGAGCTGTTTTTT.

The V call is TRBV28, the J call TRBJ2-1, with 7 bases fitting TRBD1. Germline V gene data show CDR1 as MDHEN and CDR2 as SYDVKM. V lost 6 bases and J lost 0; bases outside the gene matches: 5. CDR3 length equals 15 residues. The CDR3 is CASRQQGYSYNEQFF. The CDR3 DNA follows: TGTGCCAGCAGGCAACAGGGGTACTCCTACAATGAGCAGTTCTTC.

The V and J genes are TRBV19 and TRBJ2-7; possible D gene TRBD1, 6 bases. The CDR3 sequence is 13 residues long. Trimming took off 5 bases at V and 3 bases at J, with 11 bases between the two ends. Germline V lookup: CDR1 LNHDA, CDR2 SQIVND (reference sequence). This chain's CDR3 is CASSPDSFYEQYF. CDR3 coding DNA: TGTGCCAGTAGTCCGGACAGCTTCTACGAGCAGTACTTC. Full variable domain (remainder filled in from reference TRBV19 and TRBJ2-7): DGGITQSPKYLFRKEGQNVTLSCEQNLNHDAMYWYRQDPGQGLRLIYYSQIVNDFQKGDIAEGYSVSREKKESFPLTVTSAQKNPTAFYLCASSPDSFYEQYFGPGTRLTVT.

The chain is built from TRBV5-1 and TRBJ2-5; D remains ambiguous. The CDR3 length is 13 residues. Germline V gives CDR1 SGHRS, CDR2 YFSETQ. Trimming removed 4 bases at V and 2 bases at J, with 9 bases between. In DNA, the CDR3 is TGCGCCAGCAGCCCCACAGCACAAGAGACCCAGTACTTC. This sequence encodes CASSPTAQETQYF.

V and J are TRBV9 and TRBJ2-1; 11 positions agree with TRBD1. Germline CDR1 and CDR2: SGDLS and YYNGEE. The CDR3 consists of 15 residues. With 1 base clipped from V and 6 bases from J, the junction kept 3 bases outside the gene matches. The chain's CDR3 is CASSVSGTGGNEQFF. CDR3 nucleotides: TGTGCCAGCAGCGTATCTGGGACAGGGGGCAATGAGCAGTTCTTC.

This sequence joins TRBV4-2 and TRBJ2-7, with 8 bases that match TRBD2. CDR3 length equals 16 residues. V dropped 1 base and J dropped 6; count of bases not matched to a gene: 11. CDR1 is LGHNA and CDR2 is YNFKEQ in the germline V gene. CDR3 protein: CASSQAQLAVGSEQYF. Here the CDR3 DNA reads TGTGCCAGCAGCCAAGCCCAACTAGCGGTGGGTTCCGAGCAGTACTTC.

The V and J genes are TRBV7-8 and TRBJ1-3; maybe TRBD1 (5 bases). The CDR3 runs 16 residues. Germline lookup yields CDR1 SGHVS and CDR2 FQNEAQ. The V end lost 0 bases, the J end lost 0 bases, and 9 bases lay between the germline ends. CDR3 amino acids: CASSLAGANSGNTIYF. CDR3 bases: TGTGCCAGCAGCTTAGCTGGGGCGAACTCTGGAAACACCATATATTTT.